The 11 T cell receptor beta chains in this list originate from one sample, sequenced in a study of regulatory T cells in long-lasting Graves disease. Regarding time point: persistent/refractory GD, antithyroid drugs over 5 years with positive TRAb. Researchers made the TCR library from RNA that was extracted from PBMCs. In building TCR beta libraries, iRepertoire HTBI primers were used together with Arm-PCR of CDR3 regions. Each CDR3 protein is one row after TCRdb ran MiXCR on the multiplex PCR reads. The sample has roughly 500,000 distinct CDR3 sequences; 20% to 25% are singletons. Specimen: peripheral blood mononuclear cells (PBMCs), collected when the disease was refractory, from a patient treated with antithyroid drugs. The receptors come from a female donor with Graves disease.

The chain joins TRBV5-6 to TRBJ2-5; D remains unclear. Germline lookup yields CDR1 SGHDT and CDR2 YYEEEE. CDR3 length equals 15 residues. Trimming cost V 0 bases and J 2 bases, with 11 bases left between them. The CDR3: CASSLVSLRQETQYF. In DNA form, the CDR3 reads TGTGCCAGCAGCTTGGTTTCCCTAAGGCAAGAGACCCAGTACTTC.

There are a few counts of this clonotype. J is TRBJ1-3 and V is TRBV2, with D possibly TRBD1 on 5 matching bases. CDR3 size: 11 residues. Between the trimmed V and J ends, which lost 5 bases and 8 bases, there was a span of 7 bases. Germline CDR1 SNHLY, CDR2 FYNNEI. The CDR3 region has the DNA TGTGCCAGCAGTCAGGGCGACACCATATATTTT. Protein product: CASSQGDTIYF.

Many counts were recorded for this clonotype. The J gene is TRBJ2-7, the V gene TRBV28; D possibly corresponds to TRBD1 (6 bases). The germline V gene encodes CDR1 MDHEN and CDR2 SYDVKM. V was shortened by 5 bases and J by 2 bases, with 10 bases between the two germline ends. The CDR3 extends over 13 amino acids. Written as DNA, the CDR3 is TGTGCCAGCAGTCCAGGGGATACCTACGAGCAGTACTTC. Protein product: CASSPGDTYEQYF.

This clonotype came up many times. The chain recombines TRBV7-8 with TRBJ2-7; tentative D call: TRBD2 (6 bases). Deletions cut 1 base from V and 4 bases from J, with 20 bases between. Germline CDR1 and CDR2: SGHVS and FQNEAQ. This CDR3 is 17 amino acids long. The CDR3 DNA sequence: TGTGCCAGCAGCTTAGGAGGGCGGGGCGGGCACGGGTACGAGCAGTACTTC. It translates to CASSLGGRGGHGYEQYF.

This clonotype has ten or more counts. This chain connects TRBV28 to TRBJ2-5; 10 nucleotides align to TRBD1. J gave up 5 bases and V 6 bases, and 6 bases lay outside the gene matches. The germline V gene has CDR1 MDHEN and CDR2 SYDVKM. CDR3 length: 14 residues. The CDR3 is CASRQTGGQETQYF. CDR3 nucleotides: TGTGCCAGCAGACAGACAGGGGGCCAGGAGACCCAGTACTTC. The entire variable domain, with the rest obtained from reference TRBV28 and TRBJ2-5, is as follows: DVKVTQSSRYLVKRTGEKVFLECVQDMDHENMFWYRQDPGLGLRLIYFSYDVKMKEKGDIPEGYSVSREKKERFSLILESASTNQTSMYLCASRQTGGQETQYFGPGTRLLVL.

In this sample, this clonotype turned up a few times. V usage is TRBV19 and J usage is TRBJ2-5; D is ambiguous. The germline V and J ends were trimmed by 1 base and 4 bases, with 4 bases remaining between them. There are 12 residues in the CDR3. Germline lookup yields CDR1 LNHDA and CDR2 SQIVND (reference sequence). In DNA, the CDR3 is TGTGCCAGTAGTATAGGTTCAGAGACCCAGTACTTC. It codes for CASSIGSETQYF. The entire variable domain, with the rest obtained from reference TRBV19 and TRBJ2-5, is as follows: DGGITQSPKYLFRKEGQNVTLSCEQNLNHDAMYWYRQDPGQGLRLIYYSQIVNDFQKGDIAEGYSVSREKKESFPLTVTSAQKNPTAFYLCASSIGSETQYFGPGTRLLVL.

This clonotype was detected ten times or more. This chain links TRBV27 with TRBJ2-7, with D possibly TRBD2 on 6 matching bases. The length of the CDR3 is 15 residues. Between the trimmed V and J ends, which lost 5 bases and 0 bases, there was a span of 14 bases. Germline V gene sequence: CDR1 MNHEY, CDR2 SMNVEV (reference sequence). DNA of the CDR3: TGTGCCAGCAGTCCCCTAGGTAGCGGCTCCTACGAGCAGTACTTC. Protein sequence: CASSPLGSGSYEQYF.

This clonotype was picked up a small number of times. The chain uses TRBV5-1 and TRBJ2-2; the match to TRBD2 covers 9 bases. V dropped 1 base and J dropped 6; count of bases not matched to a gene: 7. Germline CDR1 reads SGHRS; CDR2 reads YFSETQ. This CDR3 has 16 amino acids. CDR3 sequence reads: CASSLLLAGGPGELFF. The DNA for the CDR3 is TGCGCCAGCAGCTTGCTCCTGGCGGGGGGGCCCGGGGAGCTGTTTTTT.

This chain links TRBV20-1 with TRBJ1-5; 9 bases agree with TRBD1. The CDR3 totals 15 residues. The germline V gene encodes CDR1 DFQATT and CDR2 SNEGSKA (reference sequence). The trim removed 1 base at V and 9 bases at J, leaving 10 bases unmatched. CDR3 loop: CSARAPTGGLAPQHF. In nucleotides, the CDR3 is TGCAGTGCTAGAGCACCTACAGGGGGCTTGGCGCCCCAGCATTTT.

The count of this clonotype is one. A much larger clone differs from this one at a single base, so this may be a read error. The rearrangement uses TRBV7-8 and TRBJ1-2; D unresolved. Germline V gene lookup returns CDR1 SGHVS and CDR2 FQNEAQ. Deletions cut 4 bases from V and 9 bases from J, with 15 bases between. The CDR3 runs 13 residues. Here the CDR3 reads CASSSGLWVSYTF. The CDR3 bases are TGTGCCAGCAGCTCAGGTCTATGGGTTAGCTACACCTTC.

This clonotype occurred many times. The chain uses TRBV6-1 and TRBJ2-7; the D is unclear. The CDR3 has 15 residues. Trimming pared 5 bases from V and 2 bases from J, leaving 16 bases between. CDR1 and CDR2 (germline): MNHNS, SASEGT. The CDR3 coding sequence is TGTGCCAGCAGTCTCCTCCGGACGGTCACCTACGAGCAGTACTTC. Amino acid sequence: CASSLLRTVTYEQYF.